These T cell receptor beta chains were read from a single sample in a study of T-cell memory formation after mild COVID-19. TCRdb used MiXCR to reprocess the 5' RACE reads, holding one entry per CDR3 protein. Of around 300,000 distinct CDR3 sequences listed, 13% were seen once; the top ten hold 20% to 25%. The sequencing sample was made of PBMCs or a T cell subset sorted from them (not recorded which). Receptors were obtained from a man aged 18 to 29 who had mild COVID-19 (a few samples of this study predate the infection). Cell type and time point are not known. CDR3s include the opening cysteine and the closing phenylalanine or tryptophan. A D gene is named only where the DNA matches it firmly. A clone size is listed for some rows: how often the clone was seen (once, few, many), or a class if it is expanded.

>TRBJ1-6|-|13|TRBV6-2/TRBV6-3|-
CASRPGTNSPLHF
TGTGCCAGCAGACCCGGGACCAATTCACCCCTCCACTTT
>TRBJ2-2|-|16|TRBV9|TRBD1
CASSRTQGSGTGELFF
TGTGCCAGCAGCCGTACACAGGGGTCGGGCACCGGGGAGCTGTTTTTT
>TRBJ1-2|-|14|TRBV7-3|-
CASSSTEALNGYTF
TGTGCCAGCAGCTCGACTGAAGCCTTGAACGGCTACACCTTC
>TRBJ2-3|few|22|TRBV11-2|TRBD1
CASSSVGGGQGSNFRLFGTQYF
TGTGCCAGCAGCTCCGTGGGGGGGGGACAGGGTTCCAATTTCCGCTTATTCGGTACGCAGTATTTT
>TRBJ2-2|few|14|TRBV6-5|TRBD1
CASSRDRDAGELFF
TGTGCCAGCAGCCGGGACAGGGACGCCGGGGAGCTGTTTTTT
>TRBJ2-5|-|15|TRBV7-3|TRBD1
CASRLTGGSSETQYF
TGTGCCAGCAGGCTGACAGGGGGCAGTTCGGAGACCCAGTACTTC
>TRBJ2-7|-|11|TRBV7-2|-
CASSLLAEQYF
TGTGCCAGCAGCTTGCTCGCCGAGCAGTACTTC
>TRBJ1-2|few|17|TRBV7-9|-
CASSPSRRDIFNYGYTF
TGTGCCAGCAGCCCGTCGAGGAGGGACATCTTTAACTATGGCTACACCTTC
>TRBJ2-7|few|14|TRBV20-1|-
CSARGRPGSYEQYF
TGCAGTGCTAGAGGGCGCCCGGGGTCCTACGAGCAGTACTTC
>TRBJ2-1|few|13|TRBV5-1|TRBD1
CATTGGTYNEQFF
TGCGCCACCACAGGGGGGACCTACAATGAGCAGTTCTTC
>TRBJ2-3|many|15|TRBV5-6|-
CASSSLQGHSDTQYF
TGTGCCAGCAGTTCCTTACAAGGACATTCGGATACGCAGTATTTT
>TRBJ1-5|few|13|TRBV29-1|-
CSVEEVGGQPQHF
TGCAGCGTTGAAGAGGTGGGAGGTCAGCCCCAGCATTTT
>TRBJ1-2|-|14|TRBV6-5|TRBD1
CASSRTGGADGYTF
TGTGCCAGCAGCCGAACAGGGGGCGCAGATGGCTACACCTTC
>TRBJ1-1|-|17|TRBV3-1|-
CASSQFRGVKRDTEAFF
TGTGCCAGCAGCCAATTCCGGGGGGTTAAACGGGACACTGAAGCTTTCTTT
>TRBJ2-3|-|14|TRBV7-9|-
CASSSRTVTDTQYF
TGTGCCAGCAGCTCCCGGACAGTCACAGATACGCAGTATTTT
>TRBJ2-5|-|16|TRBV7-2|TRBD2
CASSLATLAGKETQYF
TGTGCCAGCAGCTTAGCTACGCTAGCGGGGAAGGAGACCCAGTACTTC
>TRBJ1-1|few|15|TRBV4-1|-
CASSQVSNGNTEAFF
TGCGCCAGCAGCCAAGTTTCGAACGGGAACACTGAAGCTTTCTTT
>TRBJ1-5|-|15|TRBV20-1|-
CSARDSTYLWEPQHF
TGCAGTGCTAGAGATTCTACCTACCTTTGGGAGCCCCAGCATTTT
>TRBJ1-6|few|14|TRBV7-2|-
CASSLRGGTSPLHF
TGTGCCAGCAGCTTGAGGGGGGGCACTTCACCCCTCCACTTT
>TRBJ2-5|-|13|TRBV21-1|-
CASSQTLHETQYF
TGTGCCAGCTCGCAAACGCTACACGAGACCCAGTACTTC
>TRBJ1-1|-|12|TRBV7-9|-
CASSLGMTEAFF
TGTGCCAGCAGCCTGGGGATGACTGAAGCTTTCTTT
>TRBJ2-1|-|13|TRBV12-3/TRBV12-4|-
CATVDRSGDEQFF
TGTGCCACCGTGGACCGTTCGGGCGATGAGCAGTTCTTC
>TRBJ2-7|few|12|TRBV7-2|-
CASSLGRHEQYF
TGTGCCAGCAGCCTAGGTCGACACGAGCAGTACTTC
>TRBJ1-2|many|12|TRBV20-1|TRBD1
CSASVRGYWFTF
TGCAGTGCTAGTGTCAGGGGGTACTGGTTCACCTTC
>TRBJ1-1|-|13|TRBV5-4|-
CASSQGFAAEAFF
TGTGCCAGCAGCCAGGGCTTTGCCGCTGAAGCTTTCTTT
>TRBJ1-1|few|17|TRBV7-2|-
CASSLAPGLIGNTEAFF
TGTGCCAGCAGCTTAGCGCCAGGGCTAATAGGAAACACTGAAGCTTTCTTT
>TRBJ2-5|-|14|TRBV7-2|-
CASSLGGGGGTQYF
TGTGCCAGCAGCTTAGGGGGGGGCGGTGGGACCCAGTACTTC
>TRBJ2-7|-|13|TRBV11-3|TRBD2
CASSGTIAGEQYF
TGTGCCAGCAGCGGAACGATAGCGGGGGAGCAGTACTTC
>TRBJ2-4|many|14|TRBV12-3/TRBV12-4|TRBD1
CASSLPQGANIQYF
TGTGCCAGCAGTCTGCCACAGGGGGCTAACATTCAGTACTTC
>TRBJ2-1|many|15|TRBV10-3|TRBD2
CAARPLAGGYNEQFF
TGTGCCGCCAGGCCCCTAGCGGGGGGGTACAATGAGCAGTTCTTC
>TRBJ1-6|-|16|TRBV4-1|-
CASSGPGRKLGSPLHF
TGCGCCAGCAGCGGACCGGGACGGAAGCTTGGTTCACCCCTCCACTTT
>TRBJ2-5|once|15|TRBV2|-
CASSDLDRLGETQYF
TGTGCCAGCAGTGACCTAGACAGGCTGGGCGAGACCCAGTACTTC
>TRBJ1-1|few|15|TRBV5-1|-
CASSLGHYMNTEAFF
TGCGCCAGCAGCTTGGGACACTACATGAACACTGAAGCTTTCTTT
>TRBJ2-2|-|18|TRBV5-1|TRBD2
CASSPDLRGTLRAGELFF
TGCGCCAGCAGCCCGGATTTGCGGGGGACCCTTAGAGCCGGGGAGCTGTTTTTT
>TRBJ1-1|few|14|TRBV7-9|-
CASSSQGTGTEAFF
TGTGCCAGCAGCTCCCAGGGTACCGGCACTGAAGCTTTCTTT
>TRBJ2-7|-|14|TRBV14|-
CASSQVGKGLEQYF
TGTGCCAGCAGCCAAGTCGGGAAAGGGCTCGAGCAGTACTTC
>TRBJ2-7|few|12|TRBV20-1|-
CSAREGVYEQYF
TGCAGTGCTAGGGAGGGGGTATACGAGCAGTACTTC
>TRBJ2-3|-|15|TRBV29-1|TRBD2
CSVESSGGARDTQYF
TGCAGCGTTGAATCTAGCGGGGGGGCCCGAGATACGCAGTATTTT
>TRBJ2-3|-|15|TRBV7-2|-
CASRPGIYNTDTQYF
TGTGCCAGCAGGCCCGGGATCTACAACACAGATACGCAGTATTTT